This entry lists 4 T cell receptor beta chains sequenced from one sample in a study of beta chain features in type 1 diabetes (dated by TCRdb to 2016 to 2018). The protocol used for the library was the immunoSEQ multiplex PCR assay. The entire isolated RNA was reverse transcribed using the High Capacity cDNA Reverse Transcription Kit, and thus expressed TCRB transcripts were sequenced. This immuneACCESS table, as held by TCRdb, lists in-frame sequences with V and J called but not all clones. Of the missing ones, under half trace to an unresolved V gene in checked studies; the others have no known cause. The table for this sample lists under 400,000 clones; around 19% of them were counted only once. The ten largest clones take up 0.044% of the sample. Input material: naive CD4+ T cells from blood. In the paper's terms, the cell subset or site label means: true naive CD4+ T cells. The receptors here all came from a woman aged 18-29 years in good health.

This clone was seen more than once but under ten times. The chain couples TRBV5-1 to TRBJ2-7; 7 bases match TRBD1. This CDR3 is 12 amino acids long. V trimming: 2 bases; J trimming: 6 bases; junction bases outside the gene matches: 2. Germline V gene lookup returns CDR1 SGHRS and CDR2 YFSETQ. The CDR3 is CASSFDRAEQYF. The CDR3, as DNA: TGCGCCAGCAGCTTCGACAGGGCCGAGCAGTACTTC.

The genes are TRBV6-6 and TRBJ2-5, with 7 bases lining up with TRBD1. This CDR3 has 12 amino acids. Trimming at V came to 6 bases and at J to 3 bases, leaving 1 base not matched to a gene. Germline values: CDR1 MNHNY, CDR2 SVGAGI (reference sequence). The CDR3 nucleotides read TGTGCCAGCAGGACAGGGAAAGAGACCCAGTACTTC. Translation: CASRTGKETQYF.

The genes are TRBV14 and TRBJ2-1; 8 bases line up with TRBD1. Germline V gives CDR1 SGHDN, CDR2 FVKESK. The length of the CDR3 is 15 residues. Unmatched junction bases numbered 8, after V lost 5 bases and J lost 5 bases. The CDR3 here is CASSSGGQVDNEQFF. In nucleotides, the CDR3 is TGTGCCAGCAGCTCAGGGGGACAGGTCGACAATGAGCAGTTCTTC.

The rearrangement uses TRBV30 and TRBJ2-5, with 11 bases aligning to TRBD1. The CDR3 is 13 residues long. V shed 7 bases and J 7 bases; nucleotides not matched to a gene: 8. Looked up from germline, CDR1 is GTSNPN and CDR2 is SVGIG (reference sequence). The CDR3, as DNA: TGTGCCTCAGGACAGGGGGCGGCCAGGACCCAGTACTTC. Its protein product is CASGQGAARTQYF.